This note documents a single T cell receptor (beta chain) sequence. Its cognate antigen is unknown. This sample was taken from a study of cytomegalovirus exposure and HLA in healthy donors. The PCR used 60 Vbeta and 13 Jbeta primers. Method: immunoSEQ multiplex PCR; TCRdb's copy keeps in-frame clones and lacks some. The data contain 95,000 to 150,000 clones, roughly 80% of them singletons. Healthy individuals who donated bone marrow served as the donors. Study-wide results and limits: It was taken for granted in presence/absence analyses that sequencing depth across donors was roughly uniform. A highly shared variant cluster was judged a likely technical artifact. Overall, under 200 TCR beta chains were annotated as cytomegalovirus-associated.

Germline CDR1 is LNHDA and CDR2 is SQIVND (reference sequence). This CDR3 region has 12 residues. Between the trimmed V and J ends, which lost 8 bases and 5 bases, there was a span of 10 bases. The sequence derives from a man in his thirties or forties in good health and CMV-seronegative. The sequenced sample was PBMCs. The V call is TRBV19, the J call TRBJ2-1; a weak D match, TRBD1 (6 bases). The CDR3 DNA reads as TGTGCCAGTGCTCAGGGGCACAATGAGCAGTTCTTC. Translating gives CASAQGHNEQFF.